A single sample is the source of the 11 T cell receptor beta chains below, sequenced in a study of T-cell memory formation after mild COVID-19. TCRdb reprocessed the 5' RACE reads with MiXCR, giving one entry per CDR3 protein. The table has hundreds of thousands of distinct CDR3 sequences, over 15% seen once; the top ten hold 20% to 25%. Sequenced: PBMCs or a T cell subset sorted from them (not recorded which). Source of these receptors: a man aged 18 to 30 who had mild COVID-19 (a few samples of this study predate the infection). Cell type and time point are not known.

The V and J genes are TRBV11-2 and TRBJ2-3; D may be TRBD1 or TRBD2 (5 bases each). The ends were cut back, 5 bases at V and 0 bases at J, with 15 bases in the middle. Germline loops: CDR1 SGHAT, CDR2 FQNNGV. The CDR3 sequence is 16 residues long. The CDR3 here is CASSPSWGFSTDTQYF. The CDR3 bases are TGTGCCAGCAGCCCTTCGTGGGGGTTTAGCACAGATACGCAGTATTTT.

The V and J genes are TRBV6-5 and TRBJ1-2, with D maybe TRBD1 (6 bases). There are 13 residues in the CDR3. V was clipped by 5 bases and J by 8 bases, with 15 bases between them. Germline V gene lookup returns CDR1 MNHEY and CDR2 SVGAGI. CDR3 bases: TGTGCCAGCAGTCCCCGTTCAGGGGACGGCTACACCTTC. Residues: CASSPRSGDGYTF.

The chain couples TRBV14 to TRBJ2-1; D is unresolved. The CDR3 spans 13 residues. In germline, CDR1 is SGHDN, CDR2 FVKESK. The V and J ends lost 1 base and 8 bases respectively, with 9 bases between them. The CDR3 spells CASSQGNTDEQFF. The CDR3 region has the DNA TGTGCCAGCAGCCAAGGTAATACTGATGAGCAGTTCTTC.

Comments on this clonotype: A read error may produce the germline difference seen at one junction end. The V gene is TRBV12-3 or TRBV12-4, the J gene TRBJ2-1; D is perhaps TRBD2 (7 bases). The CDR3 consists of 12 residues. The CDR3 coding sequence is TGTGCCAGCAGTCCAACAGTGAGGGGGGGGATCTTC. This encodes CASSPTVRGGIF.

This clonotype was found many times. Here the CDR3 DNA reads TGTGCCAGCTGGACTCGGGGAAATTTGACAGATACGCAGTATTTT. Translating it yields CASWTRGNLTDTQYF. The chain links TRBV7-9 to TRBJ2-3; tentatively, D is TRBD2 (5 bases). Germline CDR1 is SEHNR and CDR2 is FQNEAQ (reference sequence). This CDR3 contains 15 residues. Trimming took 8 bases from V and 3 from J, leaving 18 bases between them.

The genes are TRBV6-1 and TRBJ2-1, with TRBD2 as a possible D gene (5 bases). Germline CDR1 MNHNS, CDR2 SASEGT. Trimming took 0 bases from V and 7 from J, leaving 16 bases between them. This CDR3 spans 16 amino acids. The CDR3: CASSEARGLTLNEQFF. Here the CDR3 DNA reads TGTGCCAGCAGTGAAGCGCGAGGGTTGACCCTAAATGAGCAGTTCTTC.

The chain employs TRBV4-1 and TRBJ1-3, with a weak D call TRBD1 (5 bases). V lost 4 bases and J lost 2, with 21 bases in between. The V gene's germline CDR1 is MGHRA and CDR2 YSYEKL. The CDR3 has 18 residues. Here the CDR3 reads CASSPWEEGHPTGNTIYF. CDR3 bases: TGCGCCAGCAGCCCATGGGAGGAGGGGCACCCAACTGGAAACACCATATATTTT.

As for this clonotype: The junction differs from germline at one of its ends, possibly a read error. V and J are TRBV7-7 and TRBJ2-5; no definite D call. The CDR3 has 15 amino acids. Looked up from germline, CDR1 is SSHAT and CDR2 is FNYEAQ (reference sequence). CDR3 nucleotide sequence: TGTGCTAGCAGCTTAGGTTCTGGTAACGGAGAGACCCAGTACTTC. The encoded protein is CASSLGSGNGETQYF.

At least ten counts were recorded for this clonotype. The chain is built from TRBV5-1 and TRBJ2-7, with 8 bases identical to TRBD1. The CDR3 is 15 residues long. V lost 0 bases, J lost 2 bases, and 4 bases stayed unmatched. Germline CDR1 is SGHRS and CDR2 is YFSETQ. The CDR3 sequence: CASSLVGTGTYEQYF. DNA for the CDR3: TGCGCCAGCAGCTTGGTCGGGACAGGCACCTACGAGCAGTACTTC.

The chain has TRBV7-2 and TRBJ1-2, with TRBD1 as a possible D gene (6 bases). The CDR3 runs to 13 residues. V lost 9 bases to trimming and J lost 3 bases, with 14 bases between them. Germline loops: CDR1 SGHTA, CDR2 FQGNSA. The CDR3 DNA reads TGTGCCAGGGAGAACAGGGCGGACTATGGCTACACCTTC. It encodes CARENRADYGYTF.

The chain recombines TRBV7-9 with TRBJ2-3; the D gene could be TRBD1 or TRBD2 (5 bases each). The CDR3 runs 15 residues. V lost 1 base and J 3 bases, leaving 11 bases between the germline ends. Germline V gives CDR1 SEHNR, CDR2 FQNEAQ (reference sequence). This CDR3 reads CASSLGVGVTDTQYF. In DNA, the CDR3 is TGTGCCAGCAGCTTAGGGGTGGGGGTTACAGATACGCAGTATTTT.